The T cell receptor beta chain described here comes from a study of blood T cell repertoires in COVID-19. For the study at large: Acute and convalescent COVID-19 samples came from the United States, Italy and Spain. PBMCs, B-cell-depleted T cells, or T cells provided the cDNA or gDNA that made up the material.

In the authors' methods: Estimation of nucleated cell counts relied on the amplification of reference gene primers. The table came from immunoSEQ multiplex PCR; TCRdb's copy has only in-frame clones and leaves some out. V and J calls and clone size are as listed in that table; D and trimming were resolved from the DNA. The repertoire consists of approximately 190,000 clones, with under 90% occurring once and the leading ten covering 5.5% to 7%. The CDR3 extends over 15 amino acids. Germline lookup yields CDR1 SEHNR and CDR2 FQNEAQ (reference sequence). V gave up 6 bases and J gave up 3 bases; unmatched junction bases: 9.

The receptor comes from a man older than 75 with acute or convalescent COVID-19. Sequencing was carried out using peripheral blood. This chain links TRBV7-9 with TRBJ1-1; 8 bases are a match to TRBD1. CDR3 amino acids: CASSLMDRDHTEAFF. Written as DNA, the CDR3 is TGTGCCAGCAGTTTAATGGACAGGGACCACACTGAAGCTTTCTTT.